Following are 10 T cell receptor beta chains from one sample sequenced in a study of cytomegalovirus exposure and HLA in healthy donors. 13 Jbeta primers and 60 Vbeta primers were used for the PCR. Here immunoSEQ multiplex PCR was the method, and the copy in TCRdb shows in-frame clones only, minus some. The sample records around 150,000 clones, roughly 80% being singletons. The source material was PBMCs. The receptors here all came from a man in his forties in good health and CMV-seronegative.

The rearrangement joins TRBV29-1 to TRBJ2-3; no reliable D call. V lost 3 bases, J lost 6 bases, and 4 bases lay in between. The germline V gene encodes CDR1 SQVTM and CDR2 ANQGSEA. This CDR3 has 10 amino acids. CDR3 bases: TGCAGCGTTGATGAGGATACGCAGTATTTT. Its protein is CSVDEDTQYF.

J is TRBJ2-5 and V is TRBV2; 9 positions match TRBD2. CDR3 length: 16 amino acids. From germline, CDR1 is SNHLY and CDR2 FYNNEI. Trimming cost V 0 bases and J 1 base; bases outside gene matches: 3. CDR3 DNA: TGTGCCAGCAGTGAAGCGCGGCGGGAGGGCCAAGAGACCCAGTACTTC. This translates into CASSEARREGQETQYF.

The chain uses TRBV19 and TRBJ2-2; D is possibly TRBD1 (5 bases). From germline, CDR1 is LNHDA and CDR2 SQIVND (reference sequence). V was cut by 1 base and J by 8 bases, with 17 bases left in between. CDR3 length: 16 residues. The chain's CDR3 is CASSIAGAGVRGELFF. The CDR3 coding sequence is TGTGCCAGTAGTATAGCTGGGGCCGGCGTGCGTGGGGAGCTGTTTTTT.

The V call is TRBV19, the J call TRBJ2-3, with D maybe TRBD1 (6 bases). Germline V lookup: CDR1 LNHDA, CDR2 SQIVND (reference sequence). The V end was cut by 3 bases, the J end by 2 bases, with 15 bases between. The CDR3 length is 16 residues. Written as DNA, the CDR3 is TGTGCCAGTAGTATTATGGGACAACCTCTCACAGATACGCAGTATTTT. Translating gives CASSIMGQPLTDTQYF.

The chain couples TRBV6-5 to TRBJ1-3; unclear D gene. The V gene lost 6 bases and the J gene lost 0 bases, with 9 bases spanning the gap. This CDR3 spans 14 amino acids. The germline V gene encodes CDR1 MNHEY and CDR2 SVGAGI. The chain's CDR3 is CASRDSFSGNTIYF. CDR3 DNA sequence: TGTGCCAGCAGGGACTCCTTCTCTGGAAACACCATATATTTT.

The chain uses TRBV15 and TRBJ2-2, with no clear D. CDR1 is LNHNV, CDR2 YYDKDF, per germline (reference sequence). Between the trimmed V and J ends, which lost 3 bases and 1 base, there was a span of 12 bases. The CDR3 contains 16 residues. In DNA, the CDR3 is TGTGCCACCAGCAGGCCAAAGCTCCAGAACACCGGGGAGCTGTTTTTT. Translating gives CATSRPKLQNTGELFF.

The J gene is TRBJ2-7, the V gene TRBV19; TRBD1 matches 8 bases. Germline CDR1 and CDR2: LNHDA and SQIVND (reference sequence). Trimming cost V 4 bases and J 2 bases; bases outside gene matches: 10. The CDR3 has 16 residues. The CDR3: CASSRSGQGPTYEQYF. In DNA form, the CDR3 reads TGTGCCAGTAGTAGATCCGGACAGGGCCCTACCTACGAGCAGTACTTC.

The CDR3 DNA reads as TGTGCCAGCAGCCCACGGACTAGCGGGATACTTCAAGAGACCCAGTACTTC. Residues: CASSPRTSGILQETQYF. The gene calls are TRBV9 and TRBJ2-5; 12 bases are a match to TRBD2. Losses at the gene ends were 4 bases for V and 2 bases for J; bases not matched to a gene: 9. Germline values: CDR1 SGDLS, CDR2 YYNGEE. This CDR3 comprises 17 residues.

CDR3 loop: CASSLVGLESAGELFF. CDR3 DNA: TGTGCCAGCAGCTTAGTCGGTCTAGAGTCAGCCGGGGAGCTGTTTTTT. The chain combines TRBV7-8 with TRBJ2-2; D unclear. The V and J ends lost 1 base and 6 bases respectively, with 15 bases between them. Germline V lookup: CDR1 SGHVS, CDR2 FQNEAQ. The CDR3 covers 16 residues.

V usage is TRBV10-3 and J usage is TRBJ1-5; TRBD1 aligns across 7 bases. This CDR3 contains 14 residues. The germline CDR1 and CDR2 sequences are ENHRY and SYGVKD. V gave up 5 bases and J gave up 3 bases; unmatched junction bases: 4. The CDR3 region is CAISNDRANQPQHF. The DNA for the CDR3 is TGTGCCATCAGTAACGACAGGGCCAATCAGCCCCAGCATTTT.